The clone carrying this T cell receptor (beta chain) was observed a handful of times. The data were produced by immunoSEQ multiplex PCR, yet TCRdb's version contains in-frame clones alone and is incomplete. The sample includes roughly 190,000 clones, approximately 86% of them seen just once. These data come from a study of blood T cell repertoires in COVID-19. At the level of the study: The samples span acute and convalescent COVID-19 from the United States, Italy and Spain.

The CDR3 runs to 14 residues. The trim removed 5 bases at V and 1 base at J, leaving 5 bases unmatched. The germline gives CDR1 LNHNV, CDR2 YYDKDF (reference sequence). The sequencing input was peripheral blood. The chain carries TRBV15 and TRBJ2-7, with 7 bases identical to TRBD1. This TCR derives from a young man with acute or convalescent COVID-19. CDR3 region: CATSEGTESYEQYF. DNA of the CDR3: TGTGCCACCAGCGAGGGGACAGAGTCCTACGAGCAGTACTTC.